The 31 T cell receptor beta chains reported below all come from one sample, sequenced in a study of PD-1 blockade in classical Hodgkin lymphoma. The data were produced by immunoSEQ multiplex PCR, yet TCRdb's version contains in-frame clones alone and is incomplete. The sample includes around 17,000 clones, about 93% seen only once; the top ten take 6.9%. Time point given: newly diagnosed, previously untreated cHL patient sample. The sample taken for sequencing was peripheral blood mononuclear cells (PBMCs). These receptors were obtained from a human donor with classical Hodgkin lymphoma.

The chain carries TRBV6-1 and TRBJ2-3; 13 bases align to TRBD2. The CDR3 loop spans 15 amino acids. Trimming at V came to 4 bases and at J to 4 bases, leaving 2 bases not matched to a gene. Germline CDR1 MNHNS, CDR2 SASEGT. CDR3 amino acids: CASSGLAGGADTQYF. The DNA for the CDR3 is TGTGCCAGCAGTGGACTAGCGGGAGGCGCAGATACGCAGTATTTT.

The CDR3 sequence: CATSGVSGDTQYF. CDR3 bases: TGTGCCACCAGCGGCGTCAGCGGAGATACGCAGTATTTT. The chain employs TRBV15 and TRBJ2-3; D possibly corresponds to TRBD2 (5 bases). Trimming took off 5 bases at V and 5 bases at J, with 11 bases between the two ends. Germline CDR1 reads LNHNV; CDR2 reads YYDKDF (reference sequence). The CDR3 totals 13 residues.

The chain employs TRBV5-1 and TRBJ1-3; weak D call: TRBD1 (5 bases). The CDR3 runs to 15 residues. Germline CDR1 reads SGHRS; CDR2 reads YFSETQ. The germline V and J ends were trimmed by 1 base and 0 bases, with 8 bases remaining between them. Written as DNA, the CDR3 is TGCGCCAGCAGCTTGATGGGGGACTCTGGAAACACCATATATTTT. Its protein is CASSLMGDSGNTIYF.

This chain joins TRBV25-1 and TRBJ2-7; 8 nucleotides match TRBD1. This CDR3 spans 15 amino acids. J lost 3 bases, V lost 3 bases, and 7 bases had no gene match. Germline-derived CDR1 and CDR2 are MGHDK and SYGVNS. CDR3 DNA: TGTGCCAGCAGTGAGTCGGCAGGGGGCATCTACGAGCAGTACTTC. It encodes CASSESAGGIYEQYF.

This clone was seen more than once but under ten times. The chain joins TRBV25-1 to TRBJ2-1; TRBD1 might be the D (6 bases). The CDR3 covers 13 residues. Trimming removed 3 bases at V and 6 bases at J, with 9 bases between. Germline V gene lookup returns CDR1 MGHDK and CDR2 SYGVNS. The CDR3 here is CASSEGAPNEQFF. The CDR3 DNA reads TGTGCCAGCAGTGAGGGGGCCCCCAATGAGCAGTTCTTC.

The CDR3 bases are TGTGCCAGCAGCCGACAGAACTCTGGAAACACCATATATTTT. Residues: CASSRQNSGNTIYF. V and J are TRBV7-6 and TRBJ1-3, with D tentatively TRBD1 (5 bases). In germline, CDR1 is SGHVS, CDR2 FNYEAQ. This CDR3 contains 14 residues. V was shortened by 5 bases and J by 0 bases, with 8 bases between the two germline ends.

This clone was recorded only once. The rearrangement joins TRBV6-4 to TRBJ1-5; D is uncertain. CDR1 and CDR2 from the germline V gene are MRHNA and SNTAGT. The CDR3 consists of 13 residues. The V end was cut by 4 bases, the J end by 7 bases, with 11 bases between. The CDR3 coding sequence is TGTGCCAGCAGTGCGGAAAAGGGCCAGCCCCAGCATTTT. Residues: CASSAEKGQPQHF.

This clone was counted a single time. The chain carries TRBV27 and TRBJ1-1; no clear D gene. With 0 bases removed from V and 6 bases from J, the gap between germline ends came to 11 bases. CDR3 size: 14 residues. Germline V gives CDR1 MNHEY, CDR2 SMNVEV (reference sequence). This CDR3 reads CASSLSGRWAEAFF. The CDR3 DNA follows: TGTGCCAGCAGTTTATCAGGGAGGTGGGCTGAAGCTTTCTTT.

The rearrangement joins TRBV7-9 to TRBJ1-2, with a weak D call TRBD1 (5 bases). Germline V gene data show CDR1 as SEHNR and CDR2 as FQNEAQ (reference sequence). The CDR3 has 13 residues. Trimming shortened V by 4 bases and J by 8 bases, and 14 bases separated the two germline ends. The CDR3: CASSSQGLGGYTF. Here the CDR3 DNA reads TGTGCCAGCAGCTCCCAGGGCCTGGGGGGCTACACCTTC.

The table lists this clone with a count of one. V gene TRBV9 combines with J gene TRBJ1-1; D is possibly TRBD1 (5 bases). CDR1 SGDLS and CDR2 YYNGEE come from the germline V gene. The CDR3 has 15 amino acids. The V and J ends lost 6 bases and 0 bases respectively, with 15 bases between them. CDR3 coding DNA: TGTGCCAGCACGGAGAGGGGACGGATGAACACTGAAGCTTTCTTT. Amino acids: CASTERGRMNTEAFF.

The V gene is TRBV2, the J gene TRBJ2-5; no clear D gene. The CDR3 has 11 amino acids. CDR1 and CDR2 from the germline V gene are SNHLY and FYNNEI. V was shortened by 3 bases and J by 5 bases, with 4 bases between the two germline ends. The CDR3 reads CASSEMETQYF. The CDR3 DNA reads TGTGCCAGCAGTGAGATGGAGACCCAGTACTTC.

The chain couples TRBV4-1 to TRBJ2-7; D uncertain. The germline V gene encodes CDR1 MGHRA and CDR2 YSYEKL. This CDR3 is built from 12 residues. The ends were cut back, 1 base at V and 7 bases at J, with 8 bases in the middle. CDR3 sequence: CASSQVLGEQYF. CDR3 sequence (DNA): TGCGCCAGCAGCCAAGTACTGGGGGAGCAGTACTTC.

This clone was observed a few times. The chain joins TRBV30 to TRBJ1-1, with D unresolved. V gave up 2 bases and J gave up 0 bases, with 7 bases separating them. Per germline, CDR1 GTSNPN and CDR2 SVGIG (reference sequence). The CDR3 has 13 amino acids. CDR3 DNA sequence: TGTGCCTGGAGTCTAGTTATGAACACTGAAGCTTTCTTT. Its protein product is CAWSLVMNTEAFF.

V usage is TRBV27 and J usage is TRBJ1-2; D perhaps matches TRBD1 (6 bases). Between the trimmed V and J ends, which lost 6 bases and 4 bases, there was a span of 18 bases. Germline CDR1 and CDR2: MNHEY and SMNVEV (reference sequence). The CDR3 consists of 15 residues. DNA of the CDR3: TGTGCCAGCAGGGGAGCAGGGGCTTTTGGCTATGGCTACACCTTC. It translates to CASRGAGAFGYGYTF.

J is TRBJ2-3 and V is TRBV5-4; a possible D gene is TRBD1 (6 bases). CDR3 length equals 13 residues. The germline V gene has CDR1 SGHNT and CDR2 YYREEE (reference sequence). The V end was cut by 7 bases, the J end by 2 bases, with 11 bases between. The CDR3 here is CASRGQNTDTQYF. The CDR3 DNA sequence: TGTGCCAGCCGCGGACAGAACACAGATACGCAGTATTTT. Full variable domain (outside the CDR3, taken from reference TRBV5-4 and TRBJ2-3): ETGVTQSPTHLIKTRGQQVTLRCSSQSGHNTVSWYQQALGQGPQFIFQYYREEENGRGNFPPRFSGLQFPNYSSELNVNALELDDSALYLCASRGQNTDTQYFGPGTRLTVL.

This chain links TRBV6-1 with TRBJ2-2; TRBD2 aligns across 14 bases. The CDR3 runs 15 residues. V was clipped by 3 bases and J by 6 bases; unmatched bases: 0. Looked up from germline, CDR1 is MNHNS and CDR2 is SASEGT. The CDR3 protein is CASSETSGRAGELFF. The CDR3 DNA is TGTGCCAGCAGTGAGACTAGCGGGAGGGCCGGGGAGCTGTTTTTT.

The gene calls are TRBV19 and TRBJ2-3, with D unclear. The V end lost 6 bases, the J end lost 6 bases, and 13 bases lay between the germline ends. Germline-derived CDR1 and CDR2 are LNHDA and SQIVND (reference sequence). The CDR3 has 13 amino acids. CDR3 sequence (DNA): TGTGCCAGTAGGACGGACGGTCGGGATACGCAGTATTTT. Translating it yields CASRTDGRDTQYF. The variable domain in full, with the rest retrieved from reference TRBV19 and TRBJ2-3, is DGGITQSPKYLFRKEGQNVTLSCEQNLNHDAMYWYRQDPGQGLRLIYYSQIVNDFQKGDIAEGYSVSREKKESFPLTVTSAQKNPTAFYLCASRTDGRDTQYFGPGTRLTVL.

The V call is TRBV5-4, the J call TRBJ2-4, with a possible D match to TRBD1 (5 bases). V lost 3 bases and J lost 8, with 12 bases in between. Germline V CDR1 and CDR2: SGHNT, YYREEE (reference sequence). CDR3 size: 13 residues. The CDR3 spells CASSSQGVDIQYF. DNA for the CDR3: TGTGCCAGCAGCTCCCAAGGGGTTGACATTCAGTACTTC.

This clone was counted a few times. This chain uses TRBV14 with TRBJ1-1; a possible D gene is TRBD1 (6 bases). The germline gives CDR1 SGHDN, CDR2 FVKESK. V lost 3 bases and J lost 1, with 9 bases in between. The CDR3 is made up of 14 amino acids. The CDR3 is CASSQGARNTEAFF. The DNA for the CDR3 is TGTGCCAGCAGCCAGGGGGCGAGGAACACTGAAGCTTTCTTT.

The chain has TRBV18 and TRBJ1-1; D remains ambiguous. From germline, CDR1 is KGHSH and CDR2 LQKENI. The V end was cut by 1 base, the J end by 7 bases, with 13 bases between. CDR3 length equals 14 residues. The chain's CDR3 is CASSPLGPDLEAFF. The DNA for the CDR3 is TGTGCCAGCTCACCACTAGGGCCTGACCTTGAAGCTTTCTTT.

The genes are TRBV25-1 and TRBJ2-3; D is perhaps TRBD1 (6 bases). CDR3 length: 16 residues. The germline CDR1 and CDR2 sequences are MGHDK and SYGVNS. Trimming left V 4 bases short and J 0 bases short, with 14 bases between. CDR3 protein: CASSATGQPSTDTQYF. The CDR3 DNA sequence: TGTGCCAGCAGTGCCACCGGACAGCCAAGCACAGATACGCAGTATTTT.

The J gene is TRBJ2-2, the V gene TRBV6-7, with D perhaps matching TRBD2 (5 bases). TRBV6-7 counts as an open reading frame of uncertain function. V was pared by 0 bases and J by 6 bases, with 20 bases between. This CDR3 has 18 amino acids. This CDR3 is CASSYSTFPGLRAGELFF. The CDR3 nucleotides read TGTGCCAGCAGTTACTCGACCTTTCCGGGTTTGCGGGCCGGGGAGCTGTTTTTT.

The V call is TRBV13, the J call TRBJ1-1; 9 bases align to TRBD1. Trimming cost V 2 bases and J 0 bases; bases outside gene matches: 7. CDR3 length equals 17 residues. The germline CDR1 and CDR2 sequences are PRHDT and FYEKMQ (reference sequence). CDR3 nucleotide sequence: TGTGCCAGCAGCTTATGGGGGACAGGGCACATGAACACTGAAGCTTTCTTT. Protein: CASSLWGTGHMNTEAFF.

The chain carries TRBV7-9 and TRBJ2-1, with 7 positions matching TRBD1. Losses at the gene ends were 4 bases for V and 1 base for J; bases not matched to a gene: 4. Germline CDR1 SEHNR, CDR2 FQNEAQ (reference sequence). The CDR3 has 15 amino acids. Here the CDR3 DNA reads TGTGCCAGCAGCTCGACAGGGAGTTCCTACAATGAGCAGTTCTTC. Encoded protein: CASSSTGSSYNEQFF.

The chain is built from TRBV28 and TRBJ2-5; D is unresolved. Germline V gives CDR1 MDHEN, CDR2 SYDVKM. This CDR3 spans 13 amino acids. Trimming stripped 1 base from V and 1 base from J, with 4 bases between. The CDR3 bases are TGTGCCAGCAGTTTATTGGGCCAAGAGACCCAGTACTTC. Protein: CASSLLGQETQYF.

This chain connects TRBV7-9 to TRBJ1-4, with 8 bases matching TRBD1. This CDR3 has 15 residues. The ends lost 3 bases at V and 8 bases at J; junction bases unmatched: 8. The germline CDR1 and CDR2 sequences are SEHNR and FQNEAQ (reference sequence). This CDR3 is CASSFQGTGKEKLFF. The CDR3 DNA reads as TGTGCCAGCAGCTTCCAGGGGACAGGAAAAGAAAAACTGTTTTTT.

The chain joins TRBV30 to TRBJ2-3, with TRBD1 as a possible D gene (5 bases). V dropped 2 bases and J dropped 2 bases, with 8 bases sitting between them. Germline V gene lookup returns CDR1 GTSNPN and CDR2 SVGIG (reference sequence). This CDR3 contains 13 residues. For the CDR3, the DNA is TGTGCCTGGAGTTTAGGGGCCACAGATACGCAGTATTTT. Amino acids: CAWSLGATDTQYF.

In regard to this clone: The junction does not match germline at one end; this may be a read error. This chain joins TRBV28 and TRBJ1-2, with D maybe TRBD1 (5 bases). CDR3 length: 17 amino acids. Germline loops: CDR1 MDHEN, CDR2 SYDVKM. CDR3 coding DNA: TGTGCCGGCAGCTCCATTGAAGACAGTTTAGTGCCCTATGGCTACACCTTC. Encoded protein: CAGSSIEDSLVPYGYTF.

The V and J genes are TRBV6-1 and TRBJ1-1, with D hard to call. V lost 6 bases, J lost 1 base, and 15 bases lay in between. This CDR3 contains 15 residues. Looked up from germline, CDR1 is MNHNS and CDR2 is SASEGT. CDR3 nucleotide sequence: TGTGCCAGCAGCCCCCGTGGGTTAGAGAACACTGAAGCTTTCTTT. Protein product: CASSPRGLENTEAFF.

The chain joins TRBV7-2 to TRBJ2-7; D perhaps matches TRBD1 (6 bases). This CDR3 is 14 amino acids long. Germline V gives CDR1 SGHTA, CDR2 FQGNSA. V lost 1 base and J 1 base, leaving 8 bases between the germline ends. The CDR3 nucleotides read TGTGCCAGCAGCTTAGGTACAGGGTCCTACGAGCAGTACTTC. This translates into CASSLGTGSYEQYF.

This clone occurred a few times. In nucleotides, the CDR3 is TGTGCCTGGAACCCCCCCATTCCCGGACCATTTCATGGCTACACCTTC. Protein sequence: CAWNPPIPGPFHGYTF. This chain connects TRBV30 to TRBJ1-2; D is uncertain. Germline-derived CDR1 and CDR2 are GTSNPN and SVGIG (reference sequence). The CDR3 has 16 residues. Deletions cut 4 bases from V and 6 bases from J, with 24 bases between.